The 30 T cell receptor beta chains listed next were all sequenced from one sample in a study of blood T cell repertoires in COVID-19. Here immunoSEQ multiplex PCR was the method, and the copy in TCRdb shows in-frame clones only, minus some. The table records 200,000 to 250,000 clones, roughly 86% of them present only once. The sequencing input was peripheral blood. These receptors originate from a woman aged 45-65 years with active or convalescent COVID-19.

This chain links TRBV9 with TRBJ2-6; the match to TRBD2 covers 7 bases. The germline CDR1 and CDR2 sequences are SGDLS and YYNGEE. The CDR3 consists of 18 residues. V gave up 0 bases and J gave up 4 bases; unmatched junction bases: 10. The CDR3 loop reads CASSVGLAGSTGANVLTF. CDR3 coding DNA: TGTGCCAGCAGCGTAGGATTAGCGGGTTCTACCGGGGCCAACGTCCTGACTTTC.

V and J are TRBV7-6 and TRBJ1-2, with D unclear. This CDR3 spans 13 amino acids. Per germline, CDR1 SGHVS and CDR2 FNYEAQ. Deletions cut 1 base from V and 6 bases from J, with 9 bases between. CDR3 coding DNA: TGTGCCAGCAGCTTAGACAGAAAGAATGGCTACACCTTC. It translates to CASSLDRKNGYTF.

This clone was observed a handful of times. CDR3 bases: TGTGCCAGCAGCTTTGCGGGGACAGGCGCCAAAAACATTCAGTACTTC. Protein sequence: CASSFAGTGAKNIQYF. V usage is TRBV11-2 and J usage is TRBJ2-4; 8 bases fit TRBD1. CDR3 length: 16 amino acids. Germline CDR1 SGHAT, CDR2 FQNNGV. J was trimmed by 1 base and V by 3 bases; bases with no gene match: 5.

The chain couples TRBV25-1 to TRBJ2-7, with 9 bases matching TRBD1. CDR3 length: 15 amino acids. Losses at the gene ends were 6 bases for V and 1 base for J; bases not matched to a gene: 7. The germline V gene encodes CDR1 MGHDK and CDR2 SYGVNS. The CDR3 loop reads CASSPGTGPSYEQYF. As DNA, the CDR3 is TGTGCCAGCAGCCCCGGGACAGGGCCTTCCTACGAGCAGTACTTC.

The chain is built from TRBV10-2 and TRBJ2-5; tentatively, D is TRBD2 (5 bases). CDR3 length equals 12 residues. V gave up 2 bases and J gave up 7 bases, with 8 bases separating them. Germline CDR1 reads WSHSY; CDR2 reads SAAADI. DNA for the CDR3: TGCGCCAGCAGTGAGAGTCGGGGGACCCAGTACTTC. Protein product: CASSESRGTQYF.

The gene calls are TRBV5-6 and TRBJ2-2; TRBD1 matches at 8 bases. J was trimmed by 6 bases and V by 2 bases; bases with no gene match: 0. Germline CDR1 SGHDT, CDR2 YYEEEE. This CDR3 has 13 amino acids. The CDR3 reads CASSFRGPGELFF. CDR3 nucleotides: TGTGCCAGCAGCTTCAGGGGGCCCGGGGAGCTGTTTTTT. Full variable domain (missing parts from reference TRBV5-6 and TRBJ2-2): DAGVTQSPTHLIKTRGQQVTLRCSPKSGHDTVSWYQQALGQGPQFIFQYYEEEERQRGNFPDRFSGHQFPNYSSELNVNALLLGDSALYLCASSFRGPGELFFGEGSRLTVL.

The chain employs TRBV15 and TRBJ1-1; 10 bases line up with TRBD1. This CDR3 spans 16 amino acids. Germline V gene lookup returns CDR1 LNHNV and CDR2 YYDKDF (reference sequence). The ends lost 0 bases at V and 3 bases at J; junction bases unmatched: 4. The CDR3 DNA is TGTGCCACCAGCAGAGATCGGACAGGGGGTGACACTGAAGCTTTCTTT. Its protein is CATSRDRTGGDTEAFF.

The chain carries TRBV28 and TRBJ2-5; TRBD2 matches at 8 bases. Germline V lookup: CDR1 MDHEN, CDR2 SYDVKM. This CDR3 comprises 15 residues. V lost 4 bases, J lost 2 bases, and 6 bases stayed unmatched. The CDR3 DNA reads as TGTGCCAGCAGTTCCGCGCGGGGGGTACAAGAGACCCAGTACTTC. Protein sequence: CASSSARGVQETQYF.

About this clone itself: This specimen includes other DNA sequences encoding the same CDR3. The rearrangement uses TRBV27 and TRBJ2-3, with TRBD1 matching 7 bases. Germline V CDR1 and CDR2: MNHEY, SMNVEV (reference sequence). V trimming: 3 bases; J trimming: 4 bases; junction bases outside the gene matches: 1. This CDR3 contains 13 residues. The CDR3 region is CASSFRGSDTQYF. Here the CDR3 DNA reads TGTGCCAGCAGTTTCAGGGGGTCAGATACGCAGTATTTT.

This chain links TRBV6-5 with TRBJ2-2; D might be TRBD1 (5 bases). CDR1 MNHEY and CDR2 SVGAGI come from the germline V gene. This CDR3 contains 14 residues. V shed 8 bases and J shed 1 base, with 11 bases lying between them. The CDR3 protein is CASGAPLNTGELFF. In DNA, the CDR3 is TGTGCCAGCGGGGCCCCCCTGAACACCGGGGAGCTGTTTTTT.

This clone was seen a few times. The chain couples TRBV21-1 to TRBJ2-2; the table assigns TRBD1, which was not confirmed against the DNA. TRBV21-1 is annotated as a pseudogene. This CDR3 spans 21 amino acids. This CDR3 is CASSARDRTGPPGRAGGELFF. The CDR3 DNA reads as TGTGCCAGCAGCGCAAGGGACAGGACCGGACCGCCGGGCAGGGCTGGCGGGGAGCTGTTTTTT.

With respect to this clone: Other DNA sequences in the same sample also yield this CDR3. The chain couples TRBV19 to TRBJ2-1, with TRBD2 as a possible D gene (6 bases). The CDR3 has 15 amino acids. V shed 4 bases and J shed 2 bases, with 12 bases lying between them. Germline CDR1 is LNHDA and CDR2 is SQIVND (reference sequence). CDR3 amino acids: CASSTGTLTYNEQFF. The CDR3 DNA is TGTGCCAGTAGTACCGGGACTCTCACCTACAATGAGCAGTTCTTC. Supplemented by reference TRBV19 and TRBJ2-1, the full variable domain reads DGGITQSPKYLFRKEGQNVTLSCEQNLNHDAMYWYRQDPGQGLRLIYYSQIVNDFQKGDIAEGYSVSREKKESFPLTVTSAQKNPTAFYLCASSTGTLTYNEQFFGPGTRLTVL.

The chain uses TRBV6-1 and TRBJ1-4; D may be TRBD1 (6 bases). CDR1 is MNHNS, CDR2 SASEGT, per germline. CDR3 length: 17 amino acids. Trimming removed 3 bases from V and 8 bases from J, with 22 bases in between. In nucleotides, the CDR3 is TGTGCCAGCAGTGAGAGTATGTTGGTACAGGGTGGCGAAAAACTGTTTTTT. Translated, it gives CASSESMLVQGGEKLFF.

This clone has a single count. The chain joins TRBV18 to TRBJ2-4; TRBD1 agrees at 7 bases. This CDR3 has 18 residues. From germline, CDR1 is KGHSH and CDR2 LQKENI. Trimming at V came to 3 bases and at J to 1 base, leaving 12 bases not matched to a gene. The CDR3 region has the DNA TGTGCCAGCTCACCGGGGCCAAACAGGGGACCGGCCAAAAACATTCAGTACTTC. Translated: CASSPGPNRGPAKNIQYF.

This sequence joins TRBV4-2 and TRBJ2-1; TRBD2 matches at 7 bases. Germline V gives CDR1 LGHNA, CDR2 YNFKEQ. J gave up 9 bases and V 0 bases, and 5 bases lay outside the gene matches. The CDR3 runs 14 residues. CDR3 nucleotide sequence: TGTGCCAGCAGCCAAGATCCTACTAGCGTTGAGCAGTTCTTC. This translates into CASSQDPTSVEQFF.

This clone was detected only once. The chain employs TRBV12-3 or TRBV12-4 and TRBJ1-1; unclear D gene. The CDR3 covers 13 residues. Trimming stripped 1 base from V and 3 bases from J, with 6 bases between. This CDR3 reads CASSLGEYTEAFF. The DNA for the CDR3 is TGTGCCAGCAGTTTAGGAGAATACACTGAAGCTTTCTTT.

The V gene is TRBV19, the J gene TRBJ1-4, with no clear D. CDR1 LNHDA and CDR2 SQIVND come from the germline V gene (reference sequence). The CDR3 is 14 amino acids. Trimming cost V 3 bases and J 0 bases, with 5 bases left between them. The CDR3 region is CASSITATNEKLFF. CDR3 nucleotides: TGTGCCAGTAGTATCACAGCAACTAATGAAAAACTGTTTTTT.

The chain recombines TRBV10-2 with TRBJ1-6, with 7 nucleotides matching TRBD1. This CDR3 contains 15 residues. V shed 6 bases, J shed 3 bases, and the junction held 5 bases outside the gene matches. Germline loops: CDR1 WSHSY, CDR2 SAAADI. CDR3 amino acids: CASRERGLYNSPLHF. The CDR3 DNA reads TGCGCCAGCAGGGAGAGGGGGCTCTATAATTCACCCCTCCACTTT.

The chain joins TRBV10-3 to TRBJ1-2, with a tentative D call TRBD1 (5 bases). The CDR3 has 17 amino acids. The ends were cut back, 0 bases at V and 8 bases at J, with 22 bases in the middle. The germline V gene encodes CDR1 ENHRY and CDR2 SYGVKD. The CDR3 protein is CAISESHGTSSGGGYTF. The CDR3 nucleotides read TGTGCCATCAGTGAGTCCCACGGGACTTCCTCCGGAGGGGGCTACACCTTC.

This chain's CDR3 is CARAGGGGDEQFF. The CDR3 region has the DNA TGTGCCAGAGCGGGAGGGGGTGGGGATGAGCAGTTCTTC. V is TRBV19 and J is TRBJ2-1, with 10 positions matching TRBD2. V was clipped by 9 bases and J by 8 bases; unmatched bases: 7. The CDR3 spans 13 residues. Germline V lookup: CDR1 LNHDA, CDR2 SQIVND (reference sequence).

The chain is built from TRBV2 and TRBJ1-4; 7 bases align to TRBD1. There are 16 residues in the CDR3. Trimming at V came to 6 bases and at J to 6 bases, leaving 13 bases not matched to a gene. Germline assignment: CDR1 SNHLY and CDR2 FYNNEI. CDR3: CASSVISTGEDEKLFF. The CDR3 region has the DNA TGTGCCAGCAGCGTTATCTCCACAGGGGAAGATGAAAAACTGTTTTTT.

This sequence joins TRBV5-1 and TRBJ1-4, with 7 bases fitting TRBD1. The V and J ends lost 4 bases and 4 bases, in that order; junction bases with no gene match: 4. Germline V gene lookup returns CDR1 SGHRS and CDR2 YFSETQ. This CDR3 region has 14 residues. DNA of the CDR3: TGCGCCAGCAGCGCGGGACAGAGTAATGAAAAACTGTTTTTT. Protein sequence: CASSAGQSNEKLFF.

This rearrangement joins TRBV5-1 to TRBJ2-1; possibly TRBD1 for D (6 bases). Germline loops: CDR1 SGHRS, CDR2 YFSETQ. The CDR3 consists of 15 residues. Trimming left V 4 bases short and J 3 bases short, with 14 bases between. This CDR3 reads CASSRSIGGYNEQFF. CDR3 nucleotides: TGCGCCAGCAGCCGATCGATAGGGGGCTACAATGAGCAGTTCTTC.

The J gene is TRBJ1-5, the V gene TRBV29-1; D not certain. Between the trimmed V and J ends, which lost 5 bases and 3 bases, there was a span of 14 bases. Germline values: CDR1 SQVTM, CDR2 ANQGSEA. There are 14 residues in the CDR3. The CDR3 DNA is TGCAGCGTTACGGACGGAGGCCCCAATCAGCCCCAGCATTTT. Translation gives CSVTDGGPNQPQHF.

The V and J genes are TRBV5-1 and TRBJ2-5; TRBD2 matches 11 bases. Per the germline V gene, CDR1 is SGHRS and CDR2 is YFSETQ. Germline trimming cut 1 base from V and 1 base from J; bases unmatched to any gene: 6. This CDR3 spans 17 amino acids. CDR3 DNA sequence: TGCGCCAGCAGCTTGAGAGCGCTAGCGGGGGGCCAAGAGACCCAGTACTTC. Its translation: CASSLRALAGGQETQYF.

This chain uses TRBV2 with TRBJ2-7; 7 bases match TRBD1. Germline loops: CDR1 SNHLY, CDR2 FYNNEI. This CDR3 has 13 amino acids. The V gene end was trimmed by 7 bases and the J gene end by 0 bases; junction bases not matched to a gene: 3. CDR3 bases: TGTGCCAGCACTCGGGACAGCTCCTACGAGCAGTACGTC. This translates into CASTRDSSYEQYV.

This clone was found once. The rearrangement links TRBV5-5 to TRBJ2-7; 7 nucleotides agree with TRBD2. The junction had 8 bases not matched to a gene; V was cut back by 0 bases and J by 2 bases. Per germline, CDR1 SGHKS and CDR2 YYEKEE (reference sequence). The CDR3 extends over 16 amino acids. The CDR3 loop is CASSLGPAGTTYEQYF. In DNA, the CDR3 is TGTGCCAGCAGCTTGGGGCCAGCGGGGACTACCTACGAGCAGTACTTC.

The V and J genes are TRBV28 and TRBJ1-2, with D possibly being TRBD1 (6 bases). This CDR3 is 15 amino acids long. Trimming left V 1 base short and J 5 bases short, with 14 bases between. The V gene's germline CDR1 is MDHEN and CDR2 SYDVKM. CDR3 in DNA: TGTGCCAGCAGTTTATACAGGGATTGGCCTTATGGCTACACCTTC. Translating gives CASSLYRDWPYGYTF.

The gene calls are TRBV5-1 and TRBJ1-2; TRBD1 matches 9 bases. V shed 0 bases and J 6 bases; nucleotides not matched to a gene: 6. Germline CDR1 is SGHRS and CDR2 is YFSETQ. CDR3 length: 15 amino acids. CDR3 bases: TGCGCCAGCAGCTTGGCGGACAGGGGAAGACATGGCTACACCTTC. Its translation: CASSLADRGRHGYTF. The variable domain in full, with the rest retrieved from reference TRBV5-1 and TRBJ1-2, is KAGVTQTPRYLIKTRGQQVTLSCSPISGHRSVSWYQQTPGQGLQFLFEYFSETQRNKGNFPGRFSGRQFSNSRSEMNVSTLELGDSALYLCASSLADRGRHGYTFGSGTRLTVV.

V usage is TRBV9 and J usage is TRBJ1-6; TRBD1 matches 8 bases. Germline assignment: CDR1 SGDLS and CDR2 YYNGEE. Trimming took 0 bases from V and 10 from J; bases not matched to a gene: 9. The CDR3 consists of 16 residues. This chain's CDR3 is CASSVAIGQGQSPLHF. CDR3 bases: TGTGCCAGCAGCGTAGCCATAGGACAGGGTCAATCACCCCTCCACTTT. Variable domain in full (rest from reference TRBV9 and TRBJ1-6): DSGVTQTPKHLITATGQRVTLRCSPRSGDLSVYWYQQSLDQGLQFLIQYYNGEERAKGNILERFSAQQFPDLHSELNLSSLELGDSALYFCASSVAIGQGQSPLHFGNGTRLTVT.